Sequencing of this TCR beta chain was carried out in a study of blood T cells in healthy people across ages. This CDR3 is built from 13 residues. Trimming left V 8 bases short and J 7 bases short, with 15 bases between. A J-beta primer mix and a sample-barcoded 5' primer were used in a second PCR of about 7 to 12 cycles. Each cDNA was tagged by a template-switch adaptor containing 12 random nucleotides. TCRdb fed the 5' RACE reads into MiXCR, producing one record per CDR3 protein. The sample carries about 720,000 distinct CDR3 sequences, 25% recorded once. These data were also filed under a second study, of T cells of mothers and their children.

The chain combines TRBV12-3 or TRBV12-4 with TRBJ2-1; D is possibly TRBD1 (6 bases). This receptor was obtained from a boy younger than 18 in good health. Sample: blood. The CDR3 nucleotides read TGTGCCAGCCAGGGGAAATCGTGGAATGAGCAGTTCTTC. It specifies CASQGKSWNEQFF.